This T cell receptor beta chain was captured in a study of blood T cell repertoires in COVID-19. Across the whole study: Sites in the United States, Italy and Spain provided acute and convalescent COVID-19 samples. From T cells, B-cell-depleted T cells, or PBMCs came the material, which was cDNA or gDNA.

As handled by the study authors: Scientists estimated how many nucleated cells there were by amplifying reference gene primers. Assay: immunoSEQ multiplex PCR; the TCRdb copy retains only in-frame clones and omits some. V, J and clone size reflect that table, while D and trimming were determined from the DNA. The sample includes 130,000 to 150,000 clones, about four fifths of them seen just once. The length of the CDR3 is 15 residues. V lost 0 bases and J lost 5, with 14 bases in between. Germline CDR1 reads SGHNT; CDR2 reads YYREEE (reference sequence). In its sample, this clone was seen a few times.

Sequenced: peripheral blood. The sequence was collected from a human donor with acute or convalescent COVID-19. The donor label of this sample is uncertain. The genes are TRBV5-4 and TRBJ1-1; the D gene is possibly TRBD1 (5 bases). DNA for the CDR3: TGTGCCAGCAGCTTGGAACCAGGGAGGGGAACTGAAGCTTTCTTT. It is translated as CASSLEPGRGTEAFF. Drawing the rest from reference TRBV5-4 and TRBJ1-1, the complete variable domain is ETGVTQSPTHLIKTRGQQVTLRCSSQSGHNTVSWYQQALGQGPQFIFQYYREEENGRGNFPPRFSGLQFPNYSSELNVNALELDDSALYLCASSLEPGRGTEAFFGQGTRLTVV.